Sequencing of this T cell receptor (beta chain) was carried out in a study of Graves' ophthalmopathy and Graves' hyperthyroidism. Included hyperthyroidism patients were aged 18 to 65 and newly diagnosed (under 2 months' duration). A volume of around 10 ml of fresh peripheral blood supplied the PBMCs. TCR beta CDR3 amplification used RNA transcripts. RT-PCR was first run with HTBI primers, then multiplex PCR in a second round. From the multiplex PCR reads, TCRdb called clonotypes with MiXCR, one entry per CDR3 protein. The sample consists of 500,000 to 700,000 distinct CDR3 sequences, 20% to 25% of them appearing once. Sample: peripheral blood. The receptor was isolated from a woman aged 18 to 35 with stable Graves' hyperthyroidism. Some clones in this sample may be carry-over from other donors' samples.

CDR3 bases: TGTGCCAGCAGTCCGCGGGACAGGGATTTAGAGAAAGCTTTCTTT. Protein product: CASSPRDRDLEKAFF. The chain recombines TRBV27 with TRBJ1-1; 9 positions match TRBD1. Germline CDR1 is MNHEY and CDR2 is SMNVEV (reference sequence). The junction had 13 bases not matched to a gene; V was cut back by 5 bases and J by 9 bases. This CDR3 has 15 amino acids.